A single sample is the source of the 19 T cell receptor beta chains below, sequenced in a study of vaccination effects on CD4 cells after COVID-19. Using viral peptide pools, the ViraFEST assay grew out antigen-specific CD4+ T cells prior to sequencing. Culture lasted 10 days before CD4+ T cell isolation. Having tested negative for nucleocapsid antibodies, the vaccine recipients showed no prior SARS-CoV-2 infection. Which antigens these TCRs recognize remains unknown. Only in-frame clones appear in the TCRdb table, and some are missing; sequencing was by immunoSEQ multiplex PCR. This sample carries about 73,000 clones, approximately 75% of them seen once, and the ten largest clones take just under 3%. The specimen comprised CD4+ T cells from PBMCs cultured with HCoV-NL63 spike peptides, sampled before COVID-19 vaccination. The receptor source for this set is a human donor who received a COVID-19 vaccine.

The table lists this clone with a count of one. The rearrangement joins TRBV2 to TRBJ2-4; D not certain. The CDR3 length is 14 residues. Germline values: CDR1 SNHLY, CDR2 FYNNEI. Trimming left V 7 bases short and J 6 bases short, with 16 bases between. The CDR3 is CASKSATGGNIQYF. The CDR3 DNA follows: TGTGCCAGCAAATCAGCCACCGGTGGAAACATTCAGTACTTC. Combining the CDR3 with reference TRBV2 and TRBJ2-4 gives the whole variable domain EPEVTQTPSHQVTQMGQEVILRCVPISNHLYFYWYRQILGQKVEFLVSFYNNEISEKSEIFDDQFSVERPDGSNFTLKIRSTKLEDSAMYFCASKSATGGNIQYFGAGTRLSVL.

This clone occurred a few times. This sequence joins TRBV6-5 and TRBJ1-2; 9 bases are shared with TRBD1. The CDR3 sequence is 15 residues long. Germline V gives CDR1 MNHEY, CDR2 SVGAGI. V gave up 6 bases and J gave up 4 bases; unmatched junction bases: 9. The CDR3 DNA sequence: TGTGCCAGCAGCCTGGACAGGGGTTTGGCCTATGGCTACACCTTC. It translates to CASSLDRGLAYGYTF.

The V and J genes are TRBV5-6 and TRBJ2-5, with TRBD2 identical over 13 bases. Trimming took 2 bases from V and 5 from J; bases not matched to a gene: 3. Germline assignment: CDR1 SGHDT and CDR2 YYEEEE. The length of the CDR3 is 15 residues. The CDR3 reads CASSFPTSGGETQYF. The CDR3 nucleotides read TGTGCCAGCAGCTTCCCGACTAGCGGGGGGGAGACCCAGTACTTC.

The DNA for the CDR3 is TGTGCCAGCAGGGGATCGTCCTACGAGCAGTACGTC. Translating gives CASRGSSYEQYV. The rearrangement uses TRBV6-5 and TRBJ2-7, with no clear D. Germline values: CDR1 MNHEY, CDR2 SVGAGI. This CDR3 is built from 12 residues. Trimming pared 6 bases from V and 1 base from J, leaving 7 bases between.

The rearrangement joins TRBV9 to TRBJ2-3; 11 bases are shared with TRBD2. V trimming: 0 bases; J trimming: 7 bases; junction bases outside the gene matches: 7. Germline assignment: CDR1 SGDLS and CDR2 YYNGEE. CDR3 length: 16 residues. CDR3 DNA sequence: TGTGCCAGCAGCGTAGTGGGTAGCGGGGGGGGAAATACGCAGTATTTT. It encodes CASSVVGSGGGNTQYF.

In its sample, this clone was seen a few times. The chain is built from TRBV11-2 and TRBJ1-6, with D possibly being TRBD1 (5 bases). Germline V gives CDR1 SGHAT, CDR2 FQNNGV. This CDR3 comprises 14 residues. The V gene lost 5 bases and the J gene lost 14 bases, with 19 bases spanning the gap. CDR3 nucleotide sequence: TGTGCCAGCAGCGAACAGGTGGGGAAATGGGCCCTCCACTTT. Translating gives CASSEQVGKWALHF.

J is TRBJ1-4 and V is TRBV29-1, with 8 bases that match TRBD1. The CDR3 consists of 13 residues. The V segment lost 4 bases and the J segment 2 bases; nucleotides outside the gene matches: 0. The V gene's germline CDR1 is SQVTM and CDR2 ANQGSEA. As DNA, the CDR3 is TGCAGCGTTGGGACAGGGACTAATGAAAAACTGTTTTTT. Its protein product is CSVGTGTNEKLFF.

V and J are TRBV27 and TRBJ1-2; TRBD1 is a possible D gene (6 bases). The CDR3 is 17 residues long. The V gene lost 8 bases and the J gene lost 7 bases, with 29 bases spanning the gap. Germline V gives CDR1 MNHEY, CDR2 SMNVEV (reference sequence). CDR3 DNA sequence: TGTGCCAGCGTTTTGGGGGGGATACAGGGCATGCCCTTTGGCTACACCTTC. Protein sequence: CASVLGGIQGMPFGYTF.

The chain uses TRBV4-3 and TRBJ1-1; D unresolved. The V gene lost 0 bases and the J gene lost 1 base, with 12 bases spanning the gap. The CDR3 is 16 residues long. Germline assignment: CDR1 LGHNA and CDR2 YSLEER. CDR3 in amino acids: CASSQDRARPNTEAFF. The CDR3 region has the DNA TGCGCCAGCAGCCAAGATCGTGCCCGCCCGAACACTGAAGCTTTCTTT.

This rearrangement joins TRBV4-1 to TRBJ2-7; 11 bases match TRBD2. This CDR3 has 19 residues. The trim removed 0 bases at V and 4 bases at J, leaving 14 bases unmatched. CDR1 and CDR2 (germline): MGHRA, YSYEKL. The CDR3 sequence is CASSQDIAAVAGGRYEQYV. The CDR3 region has the DNA TGCGCCAGCAGCCAAGATATCGCCGCCGTAGCGGGGGGGCGTTACGAGCAGTACGTC.

The chain combines TRBV2 with TRBJ1-3; the D gene is possibly TRBD1 (5 bases). CDR1 SNHLY and CDR2 FYNNEI come from the germline V gene. This CDR3 comprises 15 residues. V was cut by 7 bases and J by 4 bases, with 17 bases left in between. CDR3 region: CASTSSGTRGNTIYF. The CDR3 nucleotides read TGTGCCAGCACCAGCTCCGGGACGAGGGGAAACACCATATATTTT.

The chain couples TRBV19 to TRBJ1-2; possibly TRBD1 for D (6 bases). Trimming took off 6 bases at V and 2 bases at J, with 10 bases between the two ends. Germline V gene lookup returns CDR1 LNHDA and CDR2 SQIVND (reference sequence). CDR3 length: 13 residues. The CDR3 DNA is TGTGCCAGTAGGAACGGACAGAACTATGGCTACACCTTC. Its protein product is CASRNGQNYGYTF.

This clone occurred a few times. The V and J genes are TRBV9 and TRBJ1-4, with a possible D match to TRBD1 (5 bases). The V end was cut by 4 bases, the J end by 6 bases, with 16 bases between. The CDR3 covers 15 residues. CDR1 is SGDLS and CDR2 is YYNGEE in the germline V gene. The chain's CDR3 is CASSLMGLIDEKLFF. CDR3 coding DNA: TGTGCCAGCAGCCTAATGGGGCTGATAGATGAAAAACTGTTTTTT.

CDR3: CASSASGSTEAFF. DNA for the CDR3: TGCGCCAGCAGCGCTTCAGGGAGCACTGAAGCTTTCTTT. The V and J genes are TRBV5-1 and TRBJ1-1; D possibly corresponds to TRBD1 (5 bases). Germline V CDR1 and CDR2: SGHRS, YFSETQ. V dropped 4 bases and J dropped 4 bases, with 11 bases sitting between them. The CDR3 runs 13 residues.

V gene TRBV5-1 combines with J gene TRBJ2-2, with 9 bases fitting TRBD2. CDR3 length: 16 amino acids. Germline-derived CDR1 and CDR2 are SGHRS and YFSETQ. With 6 bases clipped from V and 0 bases from J, the junction kept 6 bases outside the gene matches. The CDR3 here is CASNGLAGSNTGELFF. CDR3 DNA sequence: TGCGCCAGCAACGGTCTAGCGGGGTCGAACACCGGGGAGCTGTTTTTT.

This clone was detected a few times. The chain combines TRBV4-1 with TRBJ2-5; D is possibly TRBD1 or TRBD2 (5 bases each). This CDR3 spans 16 amino acids. Germline V gives CDR1 MGHRA, CDR2 YSYEKL. The V gene lost 4 bases and the J gene lost 1 base, with 16 bases spanning the gap. CDR3: CASSRITGRPQETQYF. CDR3 nucleotides: TGCGCCAGCAGCCGCATCACGGGACGGCCCCAAGAGACCCAGTACTTC.

The V call is TRBV7-2, the J call TRBJ2-2; TRBD2 matches at 15 bases. The V segment lost 5 bases and the J segment 4 bases; nucleotides outside the gene matches: 8. Germline values: CDR1 SGHTA, CDR2 FQGNSA. This CDR3 region has 18 residues. The CDR3 protein is CASSPSGLAGGSTGELFF. Written as DNA, the CDR3 is TGTGCCAGCAGCCCATCGGGACTAGCGGGGGGTAGCACCGGGGAGCTGTTTTTT.

This chain links TRBV6-5 with TRBJ2-5; no definite D call. This CDR3 contains 14 residues. Germline V gives CDR1 MNHEY, CDR2 SVGAGI. The germline V and J ends were trimmed by 2 bases and 2 bases, with 9 bases remaining between them. The CDR3 DNA reads as TGTGCCAGCAGTTACGGTTGGCAGCAAGAGACCCAGTACTTC. The encoded protein is CASSYGWQQETQYF.

The rearrangement uses TRBV5-4 and TRBJ1-2; D is unresolved. The V end lost 3 bases, the J end lost 0 bases, and 15 bases lay between the germline ends. CDR3 length: 16 amino acids. Germline CDR1 SGHNT, CDR2 YYREEE (reference sequence). This CDR3 reads CASSSLAGPTNYGYTF. Here the CDR3 DNA reads TGTGCCAGCAGCTCCTTGGCAGGACCTACTAACTATGGCTACACCTTC.